Sequencing of this T cell receptor beta chain was carried out in a study of blood T cells in healthy people across ages. Study conclusions and caveats: Diversity estimated from one million T cells was considered an underestimate. Donor CMV infection status was unknown, possibly confounding age-related changes in expanded clonotypes.

Germline-derived CDR1 and CDR2 are LGHDT and YNNKEL (reference sequence). V was clipped by 2 bases and J by 4 bases; unmatched bases: 12. The CDR3 loop spans 18 amino acids. About this clonotype: What it binds is unknown.

Healthy Caucasians from Russia aged about 6 to 100 served as donors. Isolation of PBMCs gave at least 6 million cells per sample. PCR was performed a second time for about 7 to 12 cycles using a sample-barcoded 5' primer and a J-beta primer mix. TCRdb itself ran the 5' RACE reads through MiXCR, one entry per CDR3 protein. The table lists hundreds of thousands of distinct CDR3 sequences, roughly 20% of them singletons. This chain uses TRBV3-1 with TRBJ2-3; 10 bases map to TRBD2. The source material was blood. The TCR was taken from a man between 65 and 80 years old in good health. CDR3 amino acids: CASSQPGLALRWADTQYF. CDR3 coding DNA: TGTGCCAGCAGCCAACCGGGACTAGCGTTACGGTGGGCAGATACGCAGTATTTT.